The sequence of this T cell receptor beta chain was determined in a study of PD-1 blockade in classical Hodgkin lymphoma. Whole-study context: Patients in the cohort were put on intravenous nivolumab, 3 mg/kg every 2 weeks.

This clone was observed once. The antigen is not known. TCRdb's table, derived via immunoSEQ multiplex PCR, lists solely in-frame clones and lacks some. The data hold about 47,000 clones, with 60% to 80% observed a single time. Time point: cycle 4 day 1 (C4D1), after less than 7 weeks of nivolumab. Every patient relapsed after autologous stem cell transplantation, and brentuximab vedotin exposure varied. Under best response, outcomes were complete response, partial response or progressive disease. General observations from the study: Possible causes of repertoire differences, disease activity or prior therapy, remain undefined. Before treatment, complete responders showed about the same diversity as newly diagnosed patients.

The source was peripheral blood mononuclear cells (PBMCs), collected before the fourth cycle of nivolumab. The clonotype was recovered from a human donor with classical Hodgkin lymphoma.

The CDR3 DNA is TGTGCCACCAGCAGAGAGGTACCCGGGGAGCTGTTTTTT. Amino acid sequence: CATSREVPGELFF. J is TRBJ2-2 and V is TRBV15, with D hard to call. The CDR3 sequence is 13 residues long. Trimming removed 0 bases from V and 6 bases from J, with 5 bases in between. Germline V gene lookup returns CDR1 LNHNV and CDR2 YYDKDF (reference sequence).